This TCR beta chain emerged from a study of identical twins. The cDNA had a unique molecular identifier and a template-switch universal primer site. TCRdb re-called the 5' RACE reads through MiXCR, storing one row per CDR3 protein. The sample has about 470,000 distinct CDR3 sequences, 24% seen once. To note about this clonotype: Its specificity is not known.

Germline V gene sequence: CDR1 SGHNT, CDR2 YYREEE (reference sequence). Trimming pared 2 bases from V and 5 bases from J, leaving 16 bases between. There are 15 residues in the CDR3. Study outcomes and limitations: Out-of-frame beta chain sequences displayed weaker excess sharing between twins.

The sample was also reused in another study, on T cells expressing NK-cell markers. That work adds: Sorted CD3+CD56+NKG2C+, CD3+CD56+NKG2C- and CD3+CD56-NKG2C+ T cells provided the TCR beta repertoires. The authors sequenced eight donors, of whom seven were HCMV-seropositive and one was seronegative.

The material sequenced was CD4+ T cells sorted from blood. This TCR was sampled from a woman between 18 and 29 years old in good health. This sequence joins TRBV5-4 and TRBJ1-1; D might be TRBD1 (6 bases). The CDR3, as DNA: TGTGCCAGCAGCTTAGTTACAGGGTATTGGACTGAAGCTTTCTTT. It translates to CASSLVTGYWTEAFF.